This T cell receptor (beta chain) was captured by sequencing in a study of cytomegalovirus exposure and HLA in healthy donors. The CDR3 consists of 17 residues. Trimming shortened V by 2 bases and J by 1 base, and 18 bases separated the two germline ends. Both 60 Vbeta primers and 13 Jbeta primers went into the PCR. The assay was immunoSEQ multiplex PCR, and TCRdb's table has in-frame clones only and misses some. The table records approximately 100,000 clones, roughly 79% of them present only once. Sequences were obtained from PBMCs. The chain has TRBV23-1 and TRBJ2-7, with D tentatively TRBD1 (5 bases). TRBV23-1 is sorted into the ORF group, with uncertain function. The sequence derives from a woman aged 40 to 55 in good health and CMV-seronegative. CDR3 in amino acids: CASSQPDIPGPSYEQYF. CDR3 in DNA: TGCGCCAGCAGTCAACCGGACATACCCGGACCTTCCTACGAGCAGTACTTC.